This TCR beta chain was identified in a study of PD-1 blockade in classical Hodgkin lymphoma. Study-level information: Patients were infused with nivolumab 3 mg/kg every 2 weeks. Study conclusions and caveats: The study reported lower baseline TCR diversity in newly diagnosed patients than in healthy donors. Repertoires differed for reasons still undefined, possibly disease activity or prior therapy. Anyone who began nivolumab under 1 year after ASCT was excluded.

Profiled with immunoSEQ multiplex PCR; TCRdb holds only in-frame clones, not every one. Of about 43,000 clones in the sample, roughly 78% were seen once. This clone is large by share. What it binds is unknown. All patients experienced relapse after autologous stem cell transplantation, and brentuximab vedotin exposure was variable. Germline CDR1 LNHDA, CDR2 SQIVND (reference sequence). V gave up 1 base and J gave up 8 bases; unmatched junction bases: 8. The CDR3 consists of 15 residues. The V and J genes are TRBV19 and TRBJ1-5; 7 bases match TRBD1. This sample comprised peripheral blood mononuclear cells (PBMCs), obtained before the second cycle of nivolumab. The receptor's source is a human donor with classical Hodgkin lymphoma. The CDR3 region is CASSIGTGRREPQHF. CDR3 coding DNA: TGTGCCAGTAGTATAGGGACAGGACGGCGTGAGCCCCAGCATTTT.